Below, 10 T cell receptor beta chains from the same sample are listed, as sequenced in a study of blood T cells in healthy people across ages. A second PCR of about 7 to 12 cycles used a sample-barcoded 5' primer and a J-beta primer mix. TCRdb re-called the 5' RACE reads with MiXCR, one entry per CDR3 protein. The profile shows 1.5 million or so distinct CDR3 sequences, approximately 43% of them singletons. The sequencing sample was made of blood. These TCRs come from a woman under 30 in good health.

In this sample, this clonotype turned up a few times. The CDR3 DNA follows: TGTGCCAGTAGTTTTGGCGGGAGGGCCGGCAATGAGCAGTACTTC. Amino acid sequence: CASSFGGRAGNEQYF. The chain joins TRBV19 to TRBJ2-5; 9 bases line up with TRBD2. The germline gives CDR1 LNHDA, CDR2 SQIVND (reference sequence). With 5 bases clipped from V and 11 bases from J, the junction kept 15 bases outside the gene matches. This CDR3 is 15 amino acids long.

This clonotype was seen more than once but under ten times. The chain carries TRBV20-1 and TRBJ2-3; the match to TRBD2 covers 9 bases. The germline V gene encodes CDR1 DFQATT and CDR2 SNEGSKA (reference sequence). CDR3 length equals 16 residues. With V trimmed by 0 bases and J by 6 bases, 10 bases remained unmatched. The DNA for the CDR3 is TGCAGTGCTAGAGATTCCGCTAGCGGGGATTGGGATACGCAGTATTTT. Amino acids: CSARDSASGDWDTQYF.

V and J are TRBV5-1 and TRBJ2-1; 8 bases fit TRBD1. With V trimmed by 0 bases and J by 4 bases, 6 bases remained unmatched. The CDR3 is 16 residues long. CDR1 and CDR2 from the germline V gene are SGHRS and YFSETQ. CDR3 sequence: CASSLGSGTGYNEQFF. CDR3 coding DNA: TGCGCCAGCAGCTTGGGGTCCGGGACAGGATACAATGAGCAGTTCTTC. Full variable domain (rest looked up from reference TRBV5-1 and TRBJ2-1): KAGVTQTPRYLIKTRGQQVTLSCSPISGHRSVSWYQQTPGQGLQFLFEYFSETQRNKGNFPGRFSGRQFSNSRSEMNVSTLELGDSALYLCASSLGSGTGYNEQFFGPGTRLTVL.

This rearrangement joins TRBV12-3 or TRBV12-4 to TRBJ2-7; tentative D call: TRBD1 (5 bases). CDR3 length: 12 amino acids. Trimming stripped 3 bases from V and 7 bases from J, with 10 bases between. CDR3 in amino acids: CASSFRVDEQYF. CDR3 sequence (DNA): TGTGCCAGCAGTTTCAGGGTGGATGAGCAGTACTTC.

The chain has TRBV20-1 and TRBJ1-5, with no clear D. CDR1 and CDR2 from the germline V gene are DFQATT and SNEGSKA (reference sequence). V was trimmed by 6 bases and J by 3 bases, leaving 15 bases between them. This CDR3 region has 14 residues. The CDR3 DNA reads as TGCAGTGCCCTCCTGACAACCTACAATCAGCCCCAGCATTTT. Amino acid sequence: CSALLTTYNQPQHF.

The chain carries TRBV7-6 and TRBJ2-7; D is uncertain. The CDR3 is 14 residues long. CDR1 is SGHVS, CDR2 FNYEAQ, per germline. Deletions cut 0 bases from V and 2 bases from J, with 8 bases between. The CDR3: CASSLAANTYEQYF. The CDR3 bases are TGTGCCAGCAGCTTAGCGGCCAACACCTACGAGCAGTACTTC. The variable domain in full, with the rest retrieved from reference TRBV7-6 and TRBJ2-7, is GAGVSQSPRYKVTKRGQDVALRCDPISGHVSLYWYRQALGQGPEFLTYFNYEAQQDKSGLPNDRFSAERPEGSISTLTIQRTEQRDSAMYRCASSLAANTYEQYFGPGTRLTVT.

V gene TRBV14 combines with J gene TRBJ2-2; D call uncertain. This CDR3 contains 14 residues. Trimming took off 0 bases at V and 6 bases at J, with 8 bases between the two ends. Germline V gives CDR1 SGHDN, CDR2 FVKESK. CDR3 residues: CASSQDSPSGELFF. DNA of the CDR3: TGTGCCAGCAGCCAAGATAGTCCATCCGGGGAGCTGTTTTTT.

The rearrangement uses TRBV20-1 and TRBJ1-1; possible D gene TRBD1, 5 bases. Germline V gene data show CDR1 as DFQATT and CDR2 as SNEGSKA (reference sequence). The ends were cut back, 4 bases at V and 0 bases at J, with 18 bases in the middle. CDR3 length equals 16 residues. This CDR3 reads CSATRPGAGMNTEAFF. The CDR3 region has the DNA TGCAGTGCTACCCGCCCAGGAGCAGGGATGAACACTGAAGCTTTCTTT.

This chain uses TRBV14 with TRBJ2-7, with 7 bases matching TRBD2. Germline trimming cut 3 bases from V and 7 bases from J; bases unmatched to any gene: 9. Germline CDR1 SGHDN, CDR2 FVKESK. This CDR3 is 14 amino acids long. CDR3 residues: CASSQQAGMNEQYF. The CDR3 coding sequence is TGTGCCAGCAGCCAGCAAGCGGGGATGAATGAGCAGTACTTC.

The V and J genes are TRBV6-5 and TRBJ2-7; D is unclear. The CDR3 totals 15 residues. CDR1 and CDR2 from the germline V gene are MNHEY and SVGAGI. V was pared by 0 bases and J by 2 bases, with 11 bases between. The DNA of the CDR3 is TGTGCCAGCAGTTACTCGTCGTTGCCGGCCTACGAGCAGTACTTC. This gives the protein CASSYSSLPAYEQYF.